This T cell receptor (beta chain) was documented in a study of OX40 agonist ivuxolimab in advanced cancers. With respect to this clone: Its antigen is not known.

The CDR3 totals 16 residues. Trimming took 2 bases from V and 5 from J, leaving 18 bases between them. The V gene's germline CDR1 is MGHRA and CDR2 YSYEKL. Repertoires were generated with immunoSEQ multiplex PCR, while TCRdb's copy carries only in-frame clones and drops some. The repertoire consists of about 25,000 clones, with around 79% occurring once and the leading ten covering about 32%. Cycle 7 day 1, cycle 4 day 1, and baseline were the timepoints at which blood was sampled. Study-level results: Not determined was the antigen specificity of the expanded peripheral T cells. With doses of 0.1 to 3.0 mg/kg, CD4+ and CD8+ blood T cells had undergone clonal expansion by week 6.

This TCR was recovered from an adult with an advanced solid tumor such as melanoma, head and neck, liver or kidney cancer. Source: CD4+ or CD8+ T cells sorted from blood, taken in a trial of the OX40 agonist ivuxolimab. The chain employs TRBV4-1 and TRBJ2-5, with D maybe TRBD2 (6 bases). Here the CDR3 reads CASSQIIGGAAETQYF. DNA of the CDR3: TGCGCCAGCAGCCAAATTATCGGCGGGGCGGCTGAGACCCAGTACTTC.